This TCR beta chain is drawn from a study of T cells after yellow fever vaccination. In the study overall: Low-cell-number fractions underwent preparation using SMART-Seq v4 Ultra Low Input. Findings of the study overall: Post-booster repertoires again held most primary-vaccination clones (roughly 96% CD4, roughly 88% CD8). By day 5 rather than day 15, the secondary response had peaked, though it was weaker.

From germline, CDR1 is MNHNS and CDR2 SASEGT. V dropped 2 bases and J dropped 10 bases, with 17 bases sitting between them. This CDR3 has 15 residues. On this clonotype itself: Its matching antigen is unknown.

Template switching with 5'RACE generated the TCR cDNA and added a universal primer site and UMIs. TCRdb re-analysed the 5' RACE reads in MiXCR, keeping a single row per CDR3 protein. Among 450,000 to 600,000 distinct CDR3 sequences listed, roughly a sixth were seen once. Sequencing used PBMCs, obtained 4 to 5 days after the first yellow fever vaccination. The chain combines TRBV6-1 with TRBJ1-4; D unresolved. This sequence was found in a man aged 18-30 years who received the YFV17D yellow fever vaccine. In DNA, the CDR3 is TGTGCCAGCAGTGAACCGGGAACAGTGTTCGGAAAACTGTTTTTT. Protein sequence: CASSEPGTVFGKLFF.